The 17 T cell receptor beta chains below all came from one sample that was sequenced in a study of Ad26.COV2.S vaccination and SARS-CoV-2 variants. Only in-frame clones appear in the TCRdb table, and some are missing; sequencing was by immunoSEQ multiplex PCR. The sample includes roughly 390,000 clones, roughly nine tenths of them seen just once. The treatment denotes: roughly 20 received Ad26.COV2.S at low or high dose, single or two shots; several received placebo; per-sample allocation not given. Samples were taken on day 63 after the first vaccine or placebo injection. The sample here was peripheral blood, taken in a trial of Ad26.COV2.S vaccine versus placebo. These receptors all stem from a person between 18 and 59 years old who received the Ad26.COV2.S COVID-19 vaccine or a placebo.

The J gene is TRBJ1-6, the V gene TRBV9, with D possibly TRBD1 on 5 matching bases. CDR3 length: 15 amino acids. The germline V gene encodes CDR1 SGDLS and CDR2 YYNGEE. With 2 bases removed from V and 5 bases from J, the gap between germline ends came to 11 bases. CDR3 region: CASSVGGTDNSPLHF. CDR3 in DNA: TGTGCCAGCAGCGTGGGGGGGACCGATAATTCACCCCTCCACTTT. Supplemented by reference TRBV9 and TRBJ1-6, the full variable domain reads DSGVTQTPKHLITATGQRVTLRCSPRSGDLSVYWYQQSLDQGLQFLIQYYNGEERAKGNILERFSAQQFPDLHSELNLSSLELGDSALYFCASSVGGTDNSPLHFGNGTRLTVT.

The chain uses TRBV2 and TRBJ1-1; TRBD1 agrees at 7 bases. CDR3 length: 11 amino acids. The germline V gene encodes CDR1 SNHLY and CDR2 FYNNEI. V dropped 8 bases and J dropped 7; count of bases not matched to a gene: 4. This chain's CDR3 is CASQGGFEAFF. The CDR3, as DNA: TGTGCCAGCCAGGGGGGATTTGAAGCTTTCTTT.

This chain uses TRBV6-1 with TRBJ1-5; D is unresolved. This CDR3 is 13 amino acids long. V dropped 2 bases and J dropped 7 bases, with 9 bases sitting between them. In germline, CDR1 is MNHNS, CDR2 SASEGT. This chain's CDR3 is CASSEISSQPQHF. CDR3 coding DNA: TGTGCCAGCAGTGAAATATCGAGCCAGCCCCAGCATTTT.

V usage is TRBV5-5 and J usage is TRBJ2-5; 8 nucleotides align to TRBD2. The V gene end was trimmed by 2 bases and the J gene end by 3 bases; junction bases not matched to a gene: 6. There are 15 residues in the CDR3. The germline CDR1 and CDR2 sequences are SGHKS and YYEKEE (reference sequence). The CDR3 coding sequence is TGTGCCAGCAGCTTTCCGCGGGGGGATGAAGAGACCCAGTACTTC. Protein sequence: CASSFPRGDEETQYF. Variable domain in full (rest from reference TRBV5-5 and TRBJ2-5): DAGVTQSPTHLIKTRGQQVTLRCSPISGHKSVSWYQQVLGQGPQFIFQYYEKEERGRGNFPDRFSARQFPNYSSELNVNALLLGDSALYLCASSFPRGDEETQYFGPGTRLLVL.

The CDR3, as DNA: TGTGCCAGCTCAACCGGACAGGGGGCATGGGGCTACACCTTC. Translation gives CASSTGQGAWGYTF. V usage is TRBV18 and J usage is TRBJ1-2; TRBD1 matches at 11 bases. Trimming cost V 5 bases and J 8 bases; bases outside gene matches: 7. The CDR3 totals 14 residues. Germline CDR1 KGHSH, CDR2 LQKENI.

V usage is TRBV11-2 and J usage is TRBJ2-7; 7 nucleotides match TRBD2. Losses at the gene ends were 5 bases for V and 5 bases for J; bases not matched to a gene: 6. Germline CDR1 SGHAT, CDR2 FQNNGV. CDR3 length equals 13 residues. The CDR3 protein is CASSPRTRDEQYF. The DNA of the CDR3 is TGTGCCAGCAGCCCGCGGACTAGGGACGAGCAGTACTTC.

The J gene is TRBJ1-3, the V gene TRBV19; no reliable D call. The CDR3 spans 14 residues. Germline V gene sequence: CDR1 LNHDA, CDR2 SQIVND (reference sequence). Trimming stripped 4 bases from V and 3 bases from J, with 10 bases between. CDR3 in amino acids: CASSSAGGGNTIYF. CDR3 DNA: TGTGCCAGTAGTAGCGCCGGAGGTGGAAACACCATATATTTT.

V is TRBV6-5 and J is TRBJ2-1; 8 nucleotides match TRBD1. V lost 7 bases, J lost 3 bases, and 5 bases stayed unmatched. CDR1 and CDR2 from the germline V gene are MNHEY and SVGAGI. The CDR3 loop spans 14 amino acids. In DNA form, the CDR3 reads TGTGCCAGCAATAACAGGGGGTACTACAATGAGCAGTTCTTC. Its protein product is CASNNRGYYNEQFF.

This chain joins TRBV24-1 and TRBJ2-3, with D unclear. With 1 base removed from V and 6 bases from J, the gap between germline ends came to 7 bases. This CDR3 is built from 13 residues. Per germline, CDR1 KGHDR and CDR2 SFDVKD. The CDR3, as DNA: TGTGCCACCAGTGATTTTACTGGGGATACGCAGTATTTT. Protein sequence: CATSDFTGDTQYF.

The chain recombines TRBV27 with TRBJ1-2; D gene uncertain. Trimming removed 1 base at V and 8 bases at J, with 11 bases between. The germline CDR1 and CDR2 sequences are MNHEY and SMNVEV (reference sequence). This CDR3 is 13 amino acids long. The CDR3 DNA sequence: TGTGCCAGCAGTTTATATCGCGCCTCGGGCTACACCTTC. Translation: CASSLYRASGYTF.

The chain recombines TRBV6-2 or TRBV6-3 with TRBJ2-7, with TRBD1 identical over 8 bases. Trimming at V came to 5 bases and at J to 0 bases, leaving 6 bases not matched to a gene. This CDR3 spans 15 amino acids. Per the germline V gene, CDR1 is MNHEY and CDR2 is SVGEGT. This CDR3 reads CASSHGTGSSYEQYF. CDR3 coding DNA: TGTGCCAGCAGTCACGGGACAGGAAGCTCCTACGAGCAGTACTTC.

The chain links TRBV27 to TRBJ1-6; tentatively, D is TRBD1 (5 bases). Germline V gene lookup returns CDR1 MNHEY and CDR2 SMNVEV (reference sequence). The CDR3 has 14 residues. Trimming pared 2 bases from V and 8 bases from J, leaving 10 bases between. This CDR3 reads CASSLDQGYSPLHF. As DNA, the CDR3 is TGTGCCAGCAGTTTAGACCAGGGATATTCACCCCTCCACTTT.

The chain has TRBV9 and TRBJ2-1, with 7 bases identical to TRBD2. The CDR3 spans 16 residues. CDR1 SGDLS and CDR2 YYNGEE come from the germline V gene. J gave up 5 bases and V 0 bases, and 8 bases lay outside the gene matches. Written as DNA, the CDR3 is TGTGCCAGCAGCGTAGATCCAGCGGGGATCAACAATGAGCAGTTCTTC. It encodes CASSVDPAGINNEQFF.

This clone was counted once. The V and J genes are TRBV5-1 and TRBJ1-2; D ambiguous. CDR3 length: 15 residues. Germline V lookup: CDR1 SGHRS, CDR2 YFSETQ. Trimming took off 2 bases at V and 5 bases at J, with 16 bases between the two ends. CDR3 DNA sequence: TGCGCCAGCAGCTTAGGTTACAGTCGTGGGTATGGCTACACCTTC. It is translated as CASSLGYSRGYGYTF.

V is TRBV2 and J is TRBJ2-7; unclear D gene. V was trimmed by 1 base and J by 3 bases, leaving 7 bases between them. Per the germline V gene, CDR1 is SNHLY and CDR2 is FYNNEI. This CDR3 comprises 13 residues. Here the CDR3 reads CASSEGSSYEQYF. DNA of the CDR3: TGTGCCAGCAGTGAAGGGTCGAGCTACGAGCAGTACTTC.

For the CDR3, the DNA is TGCGCCAGCAGCACGGAACCGGACAGGGTTGAGGAGCAGTACTTC. It encodes CASSTEPDRVEEQYF. The V and J genes are TRBV5-1 and TRBJ2-7; 8 bases agree with TRBD1. The junction had 13 bases not matched to a gene; V was cut back by 4 bases and J by 7 bases. The CDR3 sequence is 15 residues long. Germline CDR1 SGHRS, CDR2 YFSETQ.

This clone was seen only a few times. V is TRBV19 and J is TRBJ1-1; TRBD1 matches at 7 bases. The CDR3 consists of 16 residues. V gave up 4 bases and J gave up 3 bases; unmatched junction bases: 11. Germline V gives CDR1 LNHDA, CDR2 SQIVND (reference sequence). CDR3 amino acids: CASSRTVTGRDTEAFF. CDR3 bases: TGTGCCAGTAGTAGGACCGTGACAGGGAGAGACACTGAAGCTTTCTTT.